Listed here are 16 T cell receptor beta chains from one sample, sequenced in a study of early T cells in non-severe SARS-CoV-2 infection (dated by TCRdb to about 2021). To prepare the library, 5' RACE was applied. The run used a NextSeq 500. TCRdb's own reprocessing of the public reads used fastp at Q25 and MiXCR and kept productive beta chains. Rows are combined by CDR3 protein, so each entry shows the most common genes and DNA. The sample table shows just under 90,000 distinct CDR3 sequences, and approximately 15% are seen once. More than 6.5% of the sample lies in the top ten. Sequencing was performed on whole blood. The origin of the receptors is an adult who was a healthcare worker with PCR-confirmed SARS-CoV-2 infection or an uninfected control (not recorded which).

This chain links TRBV20-1 with TRBJ2-7; 7 positions match TRBD1. Germline CDR1 DFQATT, CDR2 SNEGSKA (reference sequence). The CDR3 loop spans 15 amino acids. J gave up 6 bases and V 6 bases, and 17 bases lay outside the gene matches. CDR3 in amino acids: CSAQGVQGLIGEQYF. The CDR3 DNA sequence: TGCAGTGCGCAAGGCGTACAGGGGTTGATTGGCGAGCAGTACTTC.

The genes are TRBV6-1 and TRBJ1-2; D might be TRBD1 (5 bases). CDR1 and CDR2 from the germline V gene are MNHNS and SASEGT. The CDR3 covers 15 residues. V was trimmed by 1 base and J by 2 bases, leaving 11 bases between them. CDR3 in amino acids: CASSEGGASNYGYTF. As DNA, the CDR3 is TGTGCCAGCAGTGAAGGCGGGGCATCGAACTATGGCTACACCTTC.

This clonotype was seen only a few times. V gene TRBV4-2 combines with J gene TRBJ2-3, with 9 bases fitting TRBD2. In germline, CDR1 is LGHNA, CDR2 YNFKEQ. The CDR3 has 18 amino acids. V lost 1 base, J lost 6 bases, and 14 bases stayed unmatched. CDR3 loop: CASSQVKGAGGPRDTQYF. Written as DNA, the CDR3 is TGTGCCAGCAGCCAAGTTAAAGGGGCGGGAGGGCCTCGTGATACGCAGTATTTT.

In this sample, this clonotype turned up many times. This chain uses TRBV5-5 with TRBJ1-4; the match to TRBD1 covers 9 bases. Germline CDR1 is SGHKS and CDR2 is YYEKEE (reference sequence). V lost 1 base to trimming and J lost 8 bases; unmatched junction nucleotides: 6. The CDR3 has 15 residues. The CDR3 sequence: CASSLRDRVTEKLFF. The CDR3 bases are TGTGCCAGCAGCTTGAGGGACAGGGTAACCGAAAAACTGTTTTTT.

The genes are TRBV6-5 and TRBJ1-1; TRBD1 agrees at 7 bases. The CDR3 has 15 residues. V lost 2 bases and J lost 7; bases outside the gene matches: 10. Germline CDR1 MNHEY, CDR2 SVGAGI. This CDR3 reads CASSYGGTVIREAFF. The DNA for the CDR3 is TGTGCCAGCAGTTACGGGGGGACAGTTATTCGTGAAGCTTTCTTT.

This clonotype was detected only a few times. This chain links TRBV20-1 with TRBJ2-5; D unresolved. The CDR3 is 15 residues long. Trimming stripped 0 bases from V and 1 base from J, with 12 bases between. The germline V gene has CDR1 DFQATT and CDR2 SNEGSKA (reference sequence). The CDR3 sequence is CSARDQTTAQETQYF. CDR3 coding DNA: TGCAGTGCTAGAGACCAAACAACGGCCCAAGAGACCCAGTACTTC.

This clonotype was found a few times. The J gene is TRBJ2-7, the V gene TRBV27, with a weak D call TRBD1 (6 bases). CDR3 length: 15 amino acids. Trimming shortened V by 5 bases and J by 3 bases, and 17 bases separated the two germline ends. Per the germline V gene, CDR1 is MNHEY and CDR2 is SMNVEV (reference sequence). The CDR3 sequence: CASSPTQQGNYEQYF. DNA of the CDR3: TGTGCCAGCAGTCCGACGCAACAGGGAAACTACGAGCAGTACTTC.

The chain carries TRBV6-5 and TRBJ1-4, with 9 bases matching TRBD1. Germline V gene sequence: CDR1 MNHEY, CDR2 SVGAGI. Losses at the gene ends were 5 bases for V and 11 bases for J; bases not matched to a gene: 9. The CDR3 extends over 14 amino acids. The CDR3 loop is CASSTDRGLGKLFF. CDR3 DNA: TGTGCCAGCAGTACGGACAGGGGCCTTGGGAAACTGTTTTTT.

This clonotype came up many times. The chain links TRBV6-5 to TRBJ1-2; tentative D call: TRBD1 (6 bases). Germline V gives CDR1 MNHEY, CDR2 SVGAGI. Trimming cost V 5 bases and J 1 base, with 8 bases left between them. This CDR3 has 13 residues. CDR3 in amino acids: CASSLDSNYGYTF. As DNA, the CDR3 is TGTGCCAGCAGTCTGGACAGTAACTATGGCTACACCTTC.

The chain uses TRBV7-9 and TRBJ2-1; 15 nucleotides match TRBD2. Germline values: CDR1 SEHNR, CDR2 FQNEAQ (reference sequence). V dropped 7 bases and J dropped 10; count of bases not matched to a gene: 11. The CDR3 sequence is 16 residues long. The CDR3, as DNA: TGTGCCAGCACCCCCAGGGGACTAGCGGGAGGCGGCGAGCAGTTCTTC. Translated: CASTPRGLAGGGEQFF.

This clonotype has just a few counts. The V gene is TRBV3-1, the J gene TRBJ1-5; D is ambiguous. The germline V gene encodes CDR1 LGHDT and CDR2 YNNKEL (reference sequence). V lost 0 bases and J lost 3, with 12 bases in between. This CDR3 has 16 amino acids. This CDR3 is CASSQEPRRDNQPQHF. In DNA form, the CDR3 reads TGTGCCAGCAGCCAAGAACCCCGGAGGGACAATCAGCCCCAGCATTTT.

This clonotype occurred many times. The V call is TRBV27, the J call TRBJ2-1; TRBD1 matches at 11 bases. CDR3 length equals 15 residues. CDR1 is MNHEY, CDR2 SMNVEV, per germline (reference sequence). V shed 3 bases, J shed 7 bases, and the junction held 5 bases outside the gene matches. This CDR3 is CASSLGTGGSNEQFF. The CDR3 DNA reads TGTGCCAGCAGTTTGGGGACAGGGGGGTCAAATGAGCAGTTCTTC.

This clonotype was detected only a few times. The chain recombines TRBV12-3 or TRBV12-4 with TRBJ2-1; no reliable D call. V shed 3 bases and J shed 4 bases, with 7 bases lying between them. The CDR3 has 13 residues. CDR3 DNA: TGTGCCAGCAGTTTGTTCCGGTACAATGAGCAGTTCTTC. Residues: CASSLFRYNEQFF.

This clonotype has more than one count but fewer than ten. The rearrangement links TRBV10-1 to TRBJ1-1, with 8 bases that match TRBD1. This CDR3 comprises 13 residues. CDR1 WNHNN and CDR2 SYGVQD come from the germline V gene (reference sequence). Trimming cost V 8 bases and J 1 base; bases outside gene matches: 3. CDR3 bases: TGCGCCAGCCGGACAGGGACGAACACTGAAGCTTTCTTT. Amino acid sequence: CASRTGTNTEAFF.

This CDR3 is CASSPPLSGGYEQYF. As DNA, the CDR3 is TGTGCCAGCTCACCACCCCTTTCGGGAGGCTACGAGCAGTACTTC. V gene TRBV18 combines with J gene TRBJ2-7; 7 nucleotides align to TRBD2. This CDR3 has 15 amino acids. The V gene end was trimmed by 0 bases and the J gene end by 3 bases; junction bases not matched to a gene: 5. Germline V gene data show CDR1 as KGHSH and CDR2 as LQKENI.

V is TRBV15 and J is TRBJ2-7; D not resolved. The CDR3 has 16 amino acids. The germline V gene encodes CDR1 LNHNV and CDR2 YYDKDF (reference sequence). The V end was cut by 1 base, the J end by 4 bases, with 17 bases between. DNA of the CDR3: TGTGCCACCAGCAGAGGTGGCCGGCAACCCTCGTACGAGCAGTACTTC. The encoded protein is CATSRGGRQPSYEQYF.